The entry below gives a single TCR beta chain sequence along with its context. This clone has just one count. Its antigen remains undetermined. No per-base quality is available; no much larger clone lies one base away. This sample was taken from a study of blood T cell repertoires in COVID-19 (dated by TCRdb to the early 2020s). For the study in its entirety: The collaborator samples originated in the United States, Italy and Spain and spanned the acute and convalescent phases of COVID-19. HLA class I and class II types, where available, came from metadata supplied by the sample provider rather than from assay-based typing. The material from the prospective study consisted of cDNA or gDNA derived from T cells, B-cell-depleted T cells, or PBMCs. The repertoires were made available in a free public database intended to serve as a resource for research on the immune response to SARS-CoV-2. The samples were drawn from two sources: the first 160 participants of the ongoing ImmuneRACE study, and approximately 1,300 subjects contributed by 6 global collaborators. A de-identified subject ID, COVID-19 status, age in years and sex were almost always included in the sample metadata. Subjects who had been exposed to COVID-19, were actively infected with it, or had recovered from it provided the deeply sampled blood TCRbeta repertoires that made up the dataset.

TCRbeta CDR3 regions were amplified from genomic DNA by means of the immunoSEQ Assay, a bias-controlled multiplex PCR. In the authors' own workflow: Within the assay, amplification of reference gene primers was used to estimate how many nucleated cells each sample contained. To quantify the absolute abundance of each unique TCRbeta CDR3 rearrangement, sequence reads were collapsed and filtered. For each sample, productive Simpson clonality was calculated by taking the square root of Simpson's diversity index across productive rearrangements. In TCRdb, the immuneACCESS table is reduced to in-frame sequences with V and J assigned. These tables do not hold every clone; where another copy was compared, an unresolved V gene accounts for under half, and the others remain unexplained. That table furnishes V, J and clone size, whereas the DNA furnished D and trimming. The sample has more than 300,000 clones on record, about nine tenths of them singletons. The ten largest account for roughly 10% of the sample.

Looking up the germline V gene yields CDR1 SGHRS and CDR2 YFSETQ. Cut back by 2 bases and 3 bases, the V and J ends lie 6 bases apart. Taken from cysteine to phenylalanine, the CDR3 has 13 residues. Only CDR3 DNA remains: 39 bases, in frame from the first base. Participants in the prospective study were enrolled through a virtual design, were aged about 18 to 100 years, and lived in some 24 United States geographic areas. To assign participants to cohorts, the prospective study relied on clinical history that participants themselves reported in a screening survey and a study questionnaire. For ImmuneRACE Cohort 3, a participant was defined as recovered based on two consecutive negative NP/OP PCR tests, clearance by a healthcare professional, or resolution of symptoms. Each participant in the prospective study had whole blood, serum and a nasopharyngeal or oropharyngeal swab collected by mobile phlebotomists. Participants in the prospective study had the option to provide additional blood draws and questionnaires over a 2-month period. Before DNA extraction, blood samples from the prospective study were shipped at room temperature or frozen.

What the research found in general, with its limitations: The quantity of clinical and demographic metadata differed by source and by participant and was supplied without curation.

This sequence was found in a woman under 30 who had recovered from COVID-19. The V and J segments used are TRBV5-1 and TRBJ2-1; confidence is insufficient to name the D gene. The specimen sequenced was PBMCs or T cells enriched from blood (not recorded which). The nucleotides read TGCGCCAGCAGCTTACGGAGCTACAATGAGCAGTTCTTC. It translates as CASSLRSYNEQFF.